This entry features one T cell receptor beta chain sequence. The data were produced by immunoSEQ multiplex PCR, yet TCRdb's version contains in-frame clones alone and is incomplete. The repertoire has approximately 90,000 clones, approximately 95% of them found once; the top ten carry over 1.3%. This specimen belongs to a study of control samples from healthy donors and cancer patients. V was pared by 4 bases and J by 10 bases, with 11 bases of the junction left unmatched. CDR1 is MDHEN and CDR2 is SYDVKM in the germline V gene. CDR3 length: 16 amino acids. What was sequenced was blood. The J gene is TRBJ2-5, the V gene TRBV28; 14 nucleotides agree with TRBD2. This receptor was taken from a woman aged 25 to 39 in good health. CDR3 amino acids: CASSWDVGLAGEDQYF. Written as DNA, the CDR3 is TGTGCCAGCAGTTGGGACGTGGGACTAGCGGGGGAGGACCAGTACTTC.